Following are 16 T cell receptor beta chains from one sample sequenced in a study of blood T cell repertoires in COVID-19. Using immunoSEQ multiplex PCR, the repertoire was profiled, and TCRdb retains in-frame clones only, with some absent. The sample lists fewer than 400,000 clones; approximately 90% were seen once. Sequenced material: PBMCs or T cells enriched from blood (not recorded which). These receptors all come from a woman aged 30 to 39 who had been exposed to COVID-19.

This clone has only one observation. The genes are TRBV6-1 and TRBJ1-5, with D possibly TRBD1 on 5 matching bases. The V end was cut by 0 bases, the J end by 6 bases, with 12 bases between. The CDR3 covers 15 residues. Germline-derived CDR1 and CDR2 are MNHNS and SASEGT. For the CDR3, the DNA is TGTGCCAGCAGTGAAGCGGGGGGGTGGGGTCAGCCCCAGCATTTT. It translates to CASSEAGGWGQPQHF.

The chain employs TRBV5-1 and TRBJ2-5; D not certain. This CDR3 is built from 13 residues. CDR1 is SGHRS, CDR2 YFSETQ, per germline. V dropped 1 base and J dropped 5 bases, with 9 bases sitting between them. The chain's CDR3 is CASSLSLAETQYF. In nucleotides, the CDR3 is TGCGCCAGCAGCTTGAGTCTTGCGGAGACCCAGTACTTC. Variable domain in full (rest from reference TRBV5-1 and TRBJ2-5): KAGVTQTPRYLIKTRGQQVTLSCSPISGHRSVSWYQQTPGQGLQFLFEYFSETQRNKGNFPGRFSGRQFSNSRSEMNVSTLELGDSALYLCASSLSLAETQYFGPGTRLLVL.

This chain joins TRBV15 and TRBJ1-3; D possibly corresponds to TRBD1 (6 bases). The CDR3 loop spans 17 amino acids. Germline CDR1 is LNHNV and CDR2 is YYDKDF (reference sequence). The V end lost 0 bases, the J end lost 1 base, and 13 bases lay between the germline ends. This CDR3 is CATSRDLDRSSGNTIYF. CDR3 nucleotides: TGTGCCACCAGCAGAGATCTCGACAGGTCTTCTGGAAACACCATATATTTT.

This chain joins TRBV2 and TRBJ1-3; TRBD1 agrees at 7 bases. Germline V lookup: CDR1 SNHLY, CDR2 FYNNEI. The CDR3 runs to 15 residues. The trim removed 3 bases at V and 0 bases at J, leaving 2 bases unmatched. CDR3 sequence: CASSDGDSSGNTIYF. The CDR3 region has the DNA TGTGCCAGCAGTGACGGGGACAGCTCTGGAAACACCATATATTTT.

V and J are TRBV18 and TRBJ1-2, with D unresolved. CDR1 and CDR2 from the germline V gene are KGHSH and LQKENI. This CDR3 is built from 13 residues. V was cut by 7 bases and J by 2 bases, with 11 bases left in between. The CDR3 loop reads CASLTDKNYGYTF. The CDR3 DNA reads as TGTGCCAGCTTAACCGACAAGAACTATGGCTACACCTTC.

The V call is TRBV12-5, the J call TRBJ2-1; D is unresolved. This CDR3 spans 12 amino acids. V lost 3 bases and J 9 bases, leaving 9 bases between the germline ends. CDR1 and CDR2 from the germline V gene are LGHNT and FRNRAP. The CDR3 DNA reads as TGTGCTAGTGGTTTTAGAGCGTCTGAGCAGTTCTTC. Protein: CASGFRASEQFF.

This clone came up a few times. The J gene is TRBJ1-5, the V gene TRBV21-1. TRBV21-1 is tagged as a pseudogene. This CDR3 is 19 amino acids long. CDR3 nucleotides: TGTGCCAGCAGCCAAAACCGGGAGGCCAATCACTATAGCAATCAGCCCCAGCATTTT. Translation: CASSQNREANHYSNQPQHF.

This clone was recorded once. In nucleotides, the CDR3 is TGTGCCAGTAGTCTCGGACAGGGACGGACCGTCGGAAAACTGTTTTTT. Its translation is CASSLGQGRTVGKLFF. The V call is TRBV19, the J call TRBJ1-4; 8 nucleotides match TRBD1. CDR1 is LNHDA and CDR2 is SQIVND in the germline V gene (reference sequence). This CDR3 contains 16 residues. J was trimmed by 10 bases and V by 5 bases; bases with no gene match: 15.

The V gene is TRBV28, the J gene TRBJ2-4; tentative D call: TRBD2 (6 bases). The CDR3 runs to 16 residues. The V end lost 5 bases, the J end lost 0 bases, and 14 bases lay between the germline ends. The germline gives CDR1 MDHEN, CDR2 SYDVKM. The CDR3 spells CASSPPGRVAKNIQYF. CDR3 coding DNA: TGTGCCAGCAGTCCCCCCGGGAGAGTAGCCAAAAACATTCAGTACTTC.

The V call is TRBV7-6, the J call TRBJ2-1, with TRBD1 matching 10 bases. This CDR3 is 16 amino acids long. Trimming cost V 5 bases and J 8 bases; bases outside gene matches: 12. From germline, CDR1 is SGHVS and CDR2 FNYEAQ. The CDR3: CASSPTWTGGHHEQFF. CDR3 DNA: TGTGCCAGCAGCCCTACCTGGACAGGGGGACACCATGAGCAGTTCTTC. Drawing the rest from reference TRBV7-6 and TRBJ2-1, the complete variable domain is GAGVSQSPRYKVTKRGQDVALRCDPISGHVSLYWYRQALGQGPEFLTYFNYEAQQDKSGLPNDRFSAERPEGSISTLTIQRTEQRDSAMYRCASSPTWTGGHHEQFFGPGTRLTVL.

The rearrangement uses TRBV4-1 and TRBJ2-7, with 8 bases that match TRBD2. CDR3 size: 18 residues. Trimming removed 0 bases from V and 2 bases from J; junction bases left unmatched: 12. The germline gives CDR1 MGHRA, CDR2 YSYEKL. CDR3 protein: CASSQELPGTRRAYEQYF. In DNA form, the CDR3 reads TGCGCCAGCAGCCAAGAATTGCCCGGGACTAGAAGGGCCTACGAGCAGTACTTC.

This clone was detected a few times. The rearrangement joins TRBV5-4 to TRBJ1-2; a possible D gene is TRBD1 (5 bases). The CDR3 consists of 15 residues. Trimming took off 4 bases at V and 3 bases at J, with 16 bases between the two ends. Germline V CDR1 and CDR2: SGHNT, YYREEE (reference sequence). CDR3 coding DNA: TGTGCCAGCAGCCCTGGCAGGGTCGATGACTATGGCTACACCTTC. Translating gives CASSPGRVDDYGYTF.

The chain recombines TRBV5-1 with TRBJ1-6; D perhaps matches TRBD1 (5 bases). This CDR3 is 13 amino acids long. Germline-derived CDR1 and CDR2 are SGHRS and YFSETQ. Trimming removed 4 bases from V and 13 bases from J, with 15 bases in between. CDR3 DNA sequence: TGCGCCAGCAGCCCAGCGGGGGGTTCGCCCCTCCACTTT. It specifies CASSPAGGSPLHF.

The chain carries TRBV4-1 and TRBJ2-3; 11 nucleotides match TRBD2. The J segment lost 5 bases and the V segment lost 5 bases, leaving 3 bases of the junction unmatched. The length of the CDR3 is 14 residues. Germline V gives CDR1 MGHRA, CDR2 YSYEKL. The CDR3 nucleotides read TGCGCCAGCAGCGGGCTAGCGGGGGGAGATACGCAGTATTTT. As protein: CASSGLAGGDTQYF.

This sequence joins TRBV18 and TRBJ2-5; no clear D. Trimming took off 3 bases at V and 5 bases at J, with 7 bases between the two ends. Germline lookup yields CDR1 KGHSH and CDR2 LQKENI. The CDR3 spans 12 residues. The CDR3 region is CASSPGQETQYF. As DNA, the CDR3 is TGTGCCAGCTCACCGGGCCAGGAGACCCAGTACTTC.

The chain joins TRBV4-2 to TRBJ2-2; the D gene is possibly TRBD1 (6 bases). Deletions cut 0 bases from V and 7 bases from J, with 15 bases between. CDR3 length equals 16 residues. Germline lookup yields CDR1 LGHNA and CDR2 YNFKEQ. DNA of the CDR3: TGTGCCAGCAGCCAAGAAATCCAGGGGCTGGGCGGGGAGCTGTTTTTT. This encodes CASSQEIQGLGGELFF.